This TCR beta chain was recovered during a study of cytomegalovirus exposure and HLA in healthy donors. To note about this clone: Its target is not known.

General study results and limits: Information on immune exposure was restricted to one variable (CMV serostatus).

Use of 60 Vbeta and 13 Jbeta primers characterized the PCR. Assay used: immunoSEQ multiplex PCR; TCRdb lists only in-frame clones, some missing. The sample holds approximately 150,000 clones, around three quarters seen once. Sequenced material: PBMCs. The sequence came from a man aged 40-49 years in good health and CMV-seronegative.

CDR3 DNA: TGTGCCAGCAGTTACATGGCGGGGAGAGGATACGAGCAGTACTTC. Its translation is CASSYMAGRGYEQYF. V gene TRBV6-5 combines with J gene TRBJ2-7; D might be TRBD2 (6 bases). The CDR3 is 15 residues long. The germline V gene has CDR1 MNHEY and CDR2 SVGAGI. The germline V and J ends were trimmed by 2 bases and 4 bases, with 15 bases remaining between them.